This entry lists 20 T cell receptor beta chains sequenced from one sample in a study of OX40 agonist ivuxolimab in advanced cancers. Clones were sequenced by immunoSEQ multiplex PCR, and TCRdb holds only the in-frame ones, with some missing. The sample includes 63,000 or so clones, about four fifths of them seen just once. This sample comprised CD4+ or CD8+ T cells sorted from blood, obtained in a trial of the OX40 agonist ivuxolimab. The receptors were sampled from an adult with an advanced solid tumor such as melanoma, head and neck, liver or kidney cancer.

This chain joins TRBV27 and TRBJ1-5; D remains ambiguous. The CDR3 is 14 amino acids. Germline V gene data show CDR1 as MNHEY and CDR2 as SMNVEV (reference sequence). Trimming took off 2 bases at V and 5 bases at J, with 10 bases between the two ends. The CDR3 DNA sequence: TGTGCCAGCAGTTTAAGCGCCGTGTATCAGCCCCAGCATTTT. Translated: CASSLSAVYQPQHF.

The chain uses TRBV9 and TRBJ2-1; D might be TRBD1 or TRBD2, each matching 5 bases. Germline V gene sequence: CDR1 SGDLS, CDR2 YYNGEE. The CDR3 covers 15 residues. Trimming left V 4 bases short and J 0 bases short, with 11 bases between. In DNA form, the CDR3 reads TGTGCCAGCAGCCGGGGCTCCAGCTCCTACAATGAGCAGTTCTTC. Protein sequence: CASSRGSSSYNEQFF.

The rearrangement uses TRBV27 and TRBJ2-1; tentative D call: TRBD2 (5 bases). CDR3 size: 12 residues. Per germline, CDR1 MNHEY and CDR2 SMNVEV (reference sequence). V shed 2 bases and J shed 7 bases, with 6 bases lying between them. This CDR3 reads CASSLGGNEQFF. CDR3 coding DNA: TGTGCCAGCAGTTTAGGCGGGAATGAGCAGTTCTTC.

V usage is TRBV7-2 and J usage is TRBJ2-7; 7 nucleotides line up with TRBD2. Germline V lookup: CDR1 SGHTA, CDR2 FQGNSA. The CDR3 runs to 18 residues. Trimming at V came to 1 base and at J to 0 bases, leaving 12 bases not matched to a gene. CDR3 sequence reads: CASSLGHGVAGSSYEQYF. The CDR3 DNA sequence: TGTGCCAGCAGCTTAGGGCATGGGGTAGCGGGCAGCTCCTACGAGCAGTACTTC.

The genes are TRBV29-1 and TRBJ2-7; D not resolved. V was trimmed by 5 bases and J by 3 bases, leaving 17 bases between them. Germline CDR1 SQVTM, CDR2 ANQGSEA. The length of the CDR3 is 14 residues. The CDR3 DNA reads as TGCAGCGTTACGCCTAACGGACCCGTCTACGAGCAGTACTTC. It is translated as CSVTPNGPVYEQYF.

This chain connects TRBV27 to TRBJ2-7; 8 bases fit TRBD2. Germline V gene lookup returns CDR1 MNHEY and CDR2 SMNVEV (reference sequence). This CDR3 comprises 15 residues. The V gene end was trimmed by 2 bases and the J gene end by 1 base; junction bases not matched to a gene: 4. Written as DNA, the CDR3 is TGTGCCAGCAGTTTAAGAGCGGGAGCATCCTACGAGCAGTACTTC. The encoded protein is CASSLRAGASYEQYF.

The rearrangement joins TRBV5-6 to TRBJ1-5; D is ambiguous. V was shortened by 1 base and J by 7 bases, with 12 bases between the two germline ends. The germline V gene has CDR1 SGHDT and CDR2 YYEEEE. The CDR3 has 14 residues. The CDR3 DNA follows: TGTGCCAGCAGCTTGACGGCAGGTGGACAGCCCCAGCATTTT. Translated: CASSLTAGGQPQHF.

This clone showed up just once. CDR3 loop: CASSPDREGNTIYF. CDR3 sequence (DNA): TGTGCCAGCTCACCGGACCGGGAGGGAAACACCATATATTTT. The chain recombines TRBV18 with TRBJ1-3; D unresolved. This CDR3 is built from 14 residues. Trimming left V 3 bases short and J 4 bases short, with 10 bases between. Germline values: CDR1 KGHSH, CDR2 LQKENI.

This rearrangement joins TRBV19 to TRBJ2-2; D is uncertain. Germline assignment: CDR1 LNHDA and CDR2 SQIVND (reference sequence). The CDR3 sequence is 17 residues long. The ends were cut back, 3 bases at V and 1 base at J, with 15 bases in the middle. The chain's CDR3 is CASSIWLRTVNTGELFF. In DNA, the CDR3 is TGTGCCAGTAGTATCTGGTTGAGGACGGTGAACACCGGGGAGCTGTTTTTT.

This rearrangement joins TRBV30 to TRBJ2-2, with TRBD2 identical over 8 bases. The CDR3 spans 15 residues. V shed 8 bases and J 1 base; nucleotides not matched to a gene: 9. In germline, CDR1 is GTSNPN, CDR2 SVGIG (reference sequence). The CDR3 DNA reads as TGTGCCGGACAAGCGGGGGCCAAGAACACCGGGGAGCTGTTTTTT. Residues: CAGQAGAKNTGELFF.

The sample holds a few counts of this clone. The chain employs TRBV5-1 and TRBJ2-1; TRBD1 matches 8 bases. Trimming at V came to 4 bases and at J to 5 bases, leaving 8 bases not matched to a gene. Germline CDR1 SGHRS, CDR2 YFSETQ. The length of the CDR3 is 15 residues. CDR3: CASSLGQGPHNEQFF. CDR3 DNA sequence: TGCGCCAGCAGCCTAGGACAGGGCCCCCACAATGAGCAGTTCTTC. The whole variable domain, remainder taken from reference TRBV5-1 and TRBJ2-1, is KAGVTQTPRYLIKTRGQQVTLSCSPISGHRSVSWYQQTPGQGLQFLFEYFSETQRNKGNFPGRFSGRQFSNSRSEMNVSTLELGDSALYLCASSLGQGPHNEQFFGPGTRLTVL.

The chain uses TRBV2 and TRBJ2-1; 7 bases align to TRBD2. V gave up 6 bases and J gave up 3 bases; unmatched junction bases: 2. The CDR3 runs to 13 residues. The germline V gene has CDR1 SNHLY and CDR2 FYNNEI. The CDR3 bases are TGTGCCAGCAGCGGGACTAACTACAATGAGCAGTTCTTC. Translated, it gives CASSGTNYNEQFF.

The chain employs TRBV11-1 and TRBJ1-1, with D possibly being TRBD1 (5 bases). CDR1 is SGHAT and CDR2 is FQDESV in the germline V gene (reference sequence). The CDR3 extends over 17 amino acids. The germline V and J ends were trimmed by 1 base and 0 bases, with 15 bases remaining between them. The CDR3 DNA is TGTGCCAGCAGCTTAGGGTACAGGCTGACGGTGAACACTGAAGCTTTCTTT. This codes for CASSLGYRLTVNTEAFF.

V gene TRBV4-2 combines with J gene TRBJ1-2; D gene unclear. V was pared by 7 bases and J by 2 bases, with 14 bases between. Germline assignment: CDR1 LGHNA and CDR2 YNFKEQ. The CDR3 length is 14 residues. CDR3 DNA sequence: TGTGCCAGCACCGTTCGACGCGGAAACTATGGCTACACCTTC. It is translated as CASTVRRGNYGYTF.

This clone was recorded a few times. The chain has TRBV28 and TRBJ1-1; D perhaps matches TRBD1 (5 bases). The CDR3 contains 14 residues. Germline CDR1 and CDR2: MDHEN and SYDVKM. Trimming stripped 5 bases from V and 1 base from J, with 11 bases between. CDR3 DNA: TGTGCCAGCAGTCGGAGGGGATGGAACACTGAAGCTTTCTTT. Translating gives CASSRRGWNTEAFF.

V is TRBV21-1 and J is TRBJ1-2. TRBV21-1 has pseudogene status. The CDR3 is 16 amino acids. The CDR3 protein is CASSKIRHLANYGYTF. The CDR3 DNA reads TGTGCCAGCAGCAAAATCCGACACCTAGCTAACTATGGCTACACCTTC.

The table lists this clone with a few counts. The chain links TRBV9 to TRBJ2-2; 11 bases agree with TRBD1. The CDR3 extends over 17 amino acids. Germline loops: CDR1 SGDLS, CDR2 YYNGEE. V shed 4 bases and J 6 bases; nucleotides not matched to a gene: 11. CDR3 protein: CASSPLGTGGWAGELFF. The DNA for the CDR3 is TGTGCCAGCAGCCCCCTCGGGACAGGGGGTTGGGCCGGGGAGCTGTTTTTT.

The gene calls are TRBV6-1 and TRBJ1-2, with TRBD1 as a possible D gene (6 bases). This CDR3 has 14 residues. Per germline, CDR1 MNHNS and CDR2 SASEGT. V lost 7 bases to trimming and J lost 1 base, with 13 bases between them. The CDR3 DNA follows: TGTGCCAGCACCCGGACAGTGCTTAACTATGGCTACACCTTC. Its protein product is CASTRTVLNYGYTF.

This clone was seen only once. The CDR3 coding sequence is TGTGCCAGCAATACCCTAGCGGGAGACGGCGAGCAGTACTTC. It encodes CASNTLAGDGEQYF. The chain uses TRBV2 and TRBJ2-7; TRBD2 aligns across 10 bases. Germline CDR1 is SNHLY and CDR2 is FYNNEI. Unmatched junction bases numbered 9, after V lost 7 bases and J lost 6 bases. This CDR3 comprises 14 residues.

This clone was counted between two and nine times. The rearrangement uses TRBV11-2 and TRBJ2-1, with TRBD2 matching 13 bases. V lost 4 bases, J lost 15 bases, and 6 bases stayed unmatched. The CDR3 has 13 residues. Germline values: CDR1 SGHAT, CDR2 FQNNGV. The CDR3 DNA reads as TGTGCCAGCAGCTCCTTGACTAGCGGGAGGCGGTTCTTC. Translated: CASSSLTSGRRFF. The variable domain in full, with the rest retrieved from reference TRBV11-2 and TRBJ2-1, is EAGVAQSPRYKIIEKRQSVAFWCNPISGHATLYWYQQILGQGPKLLIQFQNNGVVDDSQLPKDRFSAERLKGVDSTLKIQPAKLEDSAVYLCASSSLTSGRRFFGPGTRLTVL.